This TCR beta chain was observed in a study of T cells after yellow fever vaccination (dated by TCRdb to the late 2010s). For the study in its entirety: The SMART-Seq v4 Ultra Low Input RNA kit was used to prepare libraries from fractions with low cell numbers. Two healthy male donors, one aged 18 to 29 and one aged 30 to 40 years, were included in the cohort. To follow T-cell clones before and after both primary and booster YFV17D yellow fever vaccination, bulk TCR alpha and beta repertoires underwent longitudinal sequencing. Blood samples were taken at several timepoints before and after primary and secondary immunization, and bulk PBMC replicates and cell subsets were isolated.

This specimen's treatment or condition label, per the study, means: live attenuated yellow fever vaccine strain. At every blood-draw timepoint, two biological replicates of bulk PBMCs were collected. PBMCs were isolated from peripheral blood using a standard Ficoll-Paque protocol. TriZol was used to extract RNA from bulk PBMCs, from CD4 and CD8 fractions, and from dextramer-positive and dextramer-negative fractions. TCR cDNA was synthesized by 5'RACE template switching, which introduced a universal primer site and unique molecular identifiers. Priming of cDNA synthesis was performed from both the TCR alpha and TCR beta constant segments. Library amplification involved two PCR steps, and the second step added sample barcodes and sequencing adapters. Sequencing of the libraries was done on either Illumina HiSeq 2500 (2x100 bp) or NovaSeq (2x150 bp). The original methods were these. Demultiplexing of reads and collapsing into UMI consensus sequences were performed with MIGEC, and V(D)J alignment was carried out with MiXCR. Vaccine-responding clonotypes were defined with edgeR using replicate PBMC samples, requiring FDR below 0.01 and a log2 fold change above 5 up to day 15. Each bulk clonotype was labeled CD4 or CD8 based on which sequenced repertoire, CD4 or CD8, contained the clonotype at higher abundance. TCRdb cleaned the public reads at Q25 with fastp, built clones with MiXCR and kept in-frame beta chains. A single entry per CDR3 protein holds the most common genes and DNA from its merged rows. V and J calls and clone size were set by TCRdb, not the authors. The sample table lists approximately 550,000 distinct CDR3 sequences, about a fifth of them with a count of one. The leading ten clones occupy around an eighth of the sample.

Results the study describes overall, beyond this receptor: Compared with the primary T-cell response, the secondary T-cell response was weaker but faster, peaking on day 5 rather than day 15. A small share of clonotypes was detected in both CD4 and CD8 compartments, with the overlap likely arising from convergent recombination. Because abundant contaminating clonotypes from the bulk population could be contained in FACS-sorted repertoires, computational filtering was required. Because the study included only two donors, the extent to which the findings can be generalized is limited. Most clones expanded after primary vaccination were re-detected after the booster (approximately 95% of CD4 and 88% of CD8), suggesting broad memory maintenance.

The V and J ends are trimmed by 4 bases and 2 bases, leaving 8 bases between them. CDR1 LGHNA and CDR2 YNFKEQ are derived from the germline V gene. CDR3 length: 14 amino acids, cysteine to phenylalanine. The DNA shown is the 42-base CDR3, in frame from base 1. For this clonotype: Its antigen has not been determined. Per-base quality was not reported, and no clone a single base away is much larger than it.

This receptor was identified in a man aged 25-45 years who received the YFV17D yellow fever vaccine. The chain was built from TRBV4-2 and TRBJ1-4, with TRBD1 as a weak D call on 5 bases. Sequencing was performed on PBMCs, taken 15 days after the yellow fever booster vaccination. The CDR3 corresponds to CASSPTVTNEKLFF. The nucleotide sequence is given as TGTGCCAGCAGCCCGACAGTGACTAATGAAAAACTGTTTTTT.